Listed below are T cell receptor beta chains from one sample, sequenced in a study of T cell responses to AZD1222 COVID-19 vaccine. Using immunoSEQ multiplex PCR, the repertoire was profiled, and TCRdb retains in-frame clones only, with some absent. There are about 76,000 clones in the sample; 70% to 90% occur only once, and roughly 4.7% lies in the top ten. Sequencing was performed on peripheral blood, taken on day 0 of MenACWY control vaccination. Receptors were obtained from an adult in good health. CDR3s include the opening cysteine and the closing phenylalanine or tryptophan. The D gene is left open where the match is weak. The size entry is marked missing in some rows and otherwise reads once, few, many or a size class.

clone_size	v_call	j_call	d_call	cdr3_aa
once	TRBV29-1	TRBJ2-7	TRBD2	CSVEDSGTSSYEQYF
NA	TRBV2	TRBJ2-7	NA	CASSGNEQYF
NA	TRBV5-6	TRBJ2-3	NA	CASSLVPGVGPDTQYF
NA	TRBV10-3	TRBJ1-1	NA	CAISASGNTEAFF
once	TRBV18	TRBJ1-2	NA	CASSLAGNNYGYTF
NA	TRBV12-3/TRBV12-4	TRBJ1-1	NA	CASSLGVTEAFF
NA	TRBV7-9	TRBJ2-2	NA	CASLEPGQRDTGELFF
NA	TRBV19	TRBJ2-6	NA	CASRGDARANVLTF
NA	TRBV6-6	TRBJ1-5	NA	CASSFTASSQPQHF
NA	TRBV6-5	TRBJ2-3	NA	CAANVPGADTQYF
NA	TRBV24-1	TRBJ1-2	NA	CATSEWNDYTF
NA	TRBV6-5	TRBJ2-7	TRBD1	CASRDLRQGSYEQYF
NA	TRBV7-9	TRBJ1-6	NA	CASGSLDGPGASSPLHF
NA	TRBV7-9	TRBJ1-1	TRBD1	CASSFQDRGTEAFF
NA	TRBV7-2	TRBJ2-7	NA	CASSSRPSGAYEQYF
NA	TRBV10-1	TRBJ1-1	NA	CASRDGLNTEAFF
NA	TRBV5-1	TRBJ2-6	TRBD1	CASSLGGTGGSGANVLTF
NA	TRBV4-2	TRBJ1-1	TRBD1	CASSPEGQEWDTEAFF
once	TRBV24-1	TRBJ2-1	NA	CATSPTGGEGSTSGEQFF
NA	TRBV7-6	TRBJ1-5	TRBD1	CASSLVAGQGSNQPQHF
NA	TRBV30	TRBJ1-5	TRBD1	CAWGRQGSQPQHF
NA	TRBV30	TRBJ2-1	NA	CAWLWGGGQFSYNEQFF
NA	TRBV24-1	TRBJ2-2	TRBD1	CATSWTGDTGELFF
NA	TRBV4-3	TRBJ1-2	TRBD1	CASSQGTGSSGYTF
NA	TRBV27	TRBJ1-5	NA	CAGPFDQPQHF
NA	TRBV7-2	TRBJ2-1	NA	CASSLSGTGLINEQFF
NA	TRBV4-2	TRBJ1-4	NA	CASSQEPGGVNEKLFF
NA	TRBV7-6	TRBJ2-5	TRBD2	CASSVPTTSGMSSQETQYF
NA	TRBV2	TRBJ1-1	TRBD1	CASSATGDYTEAFF
NA	TRBV19	TRBJ2-6	NA	CASFSSGANVLTF
NA	TRBV19	TRBJ1-5	NA	CASKNRGNQPQHF